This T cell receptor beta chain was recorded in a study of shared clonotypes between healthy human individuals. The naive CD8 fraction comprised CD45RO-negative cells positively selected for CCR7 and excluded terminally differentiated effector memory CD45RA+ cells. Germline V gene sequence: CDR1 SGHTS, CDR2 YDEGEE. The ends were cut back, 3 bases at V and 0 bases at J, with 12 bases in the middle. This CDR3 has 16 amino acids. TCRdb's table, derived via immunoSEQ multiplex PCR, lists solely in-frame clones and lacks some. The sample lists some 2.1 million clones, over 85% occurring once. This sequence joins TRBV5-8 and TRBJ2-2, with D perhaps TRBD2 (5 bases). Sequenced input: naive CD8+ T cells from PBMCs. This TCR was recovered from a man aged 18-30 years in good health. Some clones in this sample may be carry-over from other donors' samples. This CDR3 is CASSYITGANTGELFF. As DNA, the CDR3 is TGTGCCAGCAGCTATATAACCGGGGCGAACACCGGGGAGCTGTTTTTT.